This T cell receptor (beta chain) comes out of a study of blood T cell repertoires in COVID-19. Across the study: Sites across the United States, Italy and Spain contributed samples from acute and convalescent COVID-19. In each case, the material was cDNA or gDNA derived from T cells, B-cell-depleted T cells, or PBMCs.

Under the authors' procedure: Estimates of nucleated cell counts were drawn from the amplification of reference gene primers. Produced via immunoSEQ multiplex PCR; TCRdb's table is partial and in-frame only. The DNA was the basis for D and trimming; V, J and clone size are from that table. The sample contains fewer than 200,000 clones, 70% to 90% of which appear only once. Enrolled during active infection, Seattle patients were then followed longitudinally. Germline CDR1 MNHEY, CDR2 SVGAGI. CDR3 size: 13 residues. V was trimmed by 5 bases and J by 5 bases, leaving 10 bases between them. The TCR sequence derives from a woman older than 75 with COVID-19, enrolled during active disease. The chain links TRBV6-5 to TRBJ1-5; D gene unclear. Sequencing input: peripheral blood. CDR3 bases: TGTGCCAGCAGTAAAAGCCGAGATCAGCCCCAGCATTTT. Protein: CASSKSRDQPQHF.